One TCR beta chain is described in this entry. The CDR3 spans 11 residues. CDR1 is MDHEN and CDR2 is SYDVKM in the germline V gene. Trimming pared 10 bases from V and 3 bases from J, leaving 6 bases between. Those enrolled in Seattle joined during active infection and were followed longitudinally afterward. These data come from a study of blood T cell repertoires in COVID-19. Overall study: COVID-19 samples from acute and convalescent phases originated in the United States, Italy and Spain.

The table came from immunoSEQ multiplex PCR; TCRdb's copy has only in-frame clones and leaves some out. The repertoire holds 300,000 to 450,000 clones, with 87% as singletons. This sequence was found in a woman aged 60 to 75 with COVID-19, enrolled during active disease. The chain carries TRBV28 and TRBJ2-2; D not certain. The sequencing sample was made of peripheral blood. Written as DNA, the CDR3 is TGTGCCACCAGCGACACCGGGGAGCTGTTTTTT. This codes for CATSDTGELFF. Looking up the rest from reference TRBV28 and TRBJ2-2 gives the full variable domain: DVKVTQSSRYLVKRTGEKVFLECVQDMDHENMFWYRQDPGLGLRLIYFSYDVKMKEKGDIPEGYSVSREKKERFSLILESASTNQTSMYLCATSDTGELFFGEGSRLTVL.